This T cell receptor beta chain originates from a study of blood T cell repertoires in COVID-19 (dated by TCRdb to 2020 to 2021). Concerning the study at large: The collaborator samples originated in the United States, Italy and Spain and spanned the acute and convalescent phases of COVID-19. The samples were drawn from the first 160 participants of the ongoing ImmuneRACE study and from 1,254 subjects provided by 6 global collaborators. The repertoires were released in a freely available public database intended as a resource for research on the immune response to SARS-CoV-2. HLA class I and class II types, where available, came from metadata supplied by the sample provider rather than from assay-based typing. The prospective study material was composed of cDNA or gDNA derived from T cells, B-cell-depleted T cells, or PBMCs. A de-identified subject ID, COVID-19 status, age in years and sex were almost always included in the sample metadata. Subjects who had been exposed to COVID-19, were actively infected with it, or had recovered from it provided the deeply sampled blood TCRbeta repertoires that made up the dataset.

The germline V gene sets CDR1 to MRHNA and CDR2 to SNTAGT. The CDR3 starts with the cysteine, ends with the phenylalanine, and has 15 residues. Only the CDR3 DNA stays, 45 bases, in frame from base 1. Unmatched junction bases come to 3, with V trimmed by 8 bases and J by 0 bases. Participants in the prospective study were enrolled through a virtual design, were aged about 18 to 100 years, and lived in 20 to 30 United States geographic areas. Cohort assignment in the prospective study relied on participant-reported clinical history from a screening survey and a study questionnaire. ImmuneRACE Cohort 3 recovered participants were defined by two consecutive negative NP/OP PCR tests, healthcare professional clearance, or symptom resolution. Mobile phlebotomists in the prospective study collected whole blood, serum and a nasopharyngeal or oropharyngeal swab from every participant. Additional blood draws and questionnaires over an approximately 2-month period could optionally be provided by prospective study participants. Before DNA extraction, blood samples from the prospective study were shipped at room temperature or frozen.

Overall results and qualifications from the work: Clinical and demographic metadata were provided uncurated, with the amount varying by source and participant.

TCRbeta CDR3 regions were amplified from genomic DNA by means of the immunoSEQ Assay, a bias-controlled multiplex PCR. Per the source publication's procedure: Within the assay, amplification of reference gene primers was used to estimate how many nucleated cells each sample contained. To quantify the absolute abundance of each unique TCRbeta CDR3 rearrangement, sequence reads were collapsed and filtered. For each sample, productive Simpson clonality was calculated as the square root of Simpson's diversity index across productive rearrangements. TCRdb limited this immuneACCESS table to in-frame rearrangements with V and J called. A share of clones is missing; checked studies link under half to unresolved V genes, and the rest is unexplained. V and J calls and clone size come straight from that table; D and trimming were deduced from the DNA. This sample holds about 350,000 clones; approximately 89% were observed only once. The ten largest clones add up to less than 6% of the sample.

A word on this clone: The antigen this receptor binds is unknown. Base qualities are not at hand, and no much larger clone is one base apart.

The specimen was PBMCs or T cells enriched from blood (not recorded which). The chain uses TRBV6-4 and TRBJ2-1, with 11 bases matching TRBD2. The origin of this receptor is a woman in her twenties or thirties who had recovered from COVID-19. The CDR3: CASALAGGSYNEQFF. The DNA is as follows: TGTGCCAGCGCCCTAGCGGGAGGCTCCTACAATGAGCAGTTCTTC.